The 17 T cell receptor beta chains in this list originate from one sample, sequenced in a study of CD8+CD57+ T cells in acquired aplastic anemia. Individuals selected for sequencing had exhibited CD8+CD57+ cell expansion on flow cytometry. Profiling that covered TCR beta VDJ and CDR3 relied on genomic DNA as its template. MiXCR, run by TCRdb on the reads, gives a single entry per CDR3 protein. The sample lists about half a million distinct CDR3 sequences; roughly 34% were seen once. The material sequenced was sorted CD4+, CD8+, or CD8+CD57+ T cells (not recorded which) from PBMCs. The receptors were gathered from a human donor with aplastic anemia.

V usage is TRBV14 and J usage is TRBJ2-5, with 8 nucleotides matching TRBD1. Germline CDR1 and CDR2: SGHDN and FVKESK. The CDR3 sequence is 12 residues long. Germline trimming cut 7 bases from V and 5 bases from J; bases unmatched to any gene: 3. The CDR3: CASTGGGETQYF. Written as DNA, the CDR3 is TGTGCCAGCACAGGGGGCGGGGAGACCCAGTACTTC.

The chain combines TRBV4-1 with TRBJ1-5; D unclear. V was trimmed by 0 bases and J by 0 bases, leaving 12 bases between them. The CDR3 loop spans 17 amino acids. Germline V lookup: CDR1 MGHRA, CDR2 YSYEKL. Here the CDR3 DNA reads TGCGCCAGCAGCCAAGAAAACGGATTCTATAGCAATCAGCCCCAGCATTTT. It codes for CASSQENGFYSNQPQHF.

The J gene is TRBJ1-1, the V gene TRBV5-1, with 7 bases matching TRBD1. Germline V gene sequence: CDR1 SGHRS, CDR2 YFSETQ. The CDR3 extends over 14 amino acids. The junction had 5 bases not matched to a gene; V was cut back by 2 bases and J by 4 bases. The CDR3 region is CASSFRGEGTEAFF. CDR3 in DNA: TGCGCCAGCAGCTTCAGGGGGGAGGGCACTGAAGCTTTCTTT. The variable domain in full, completed from reference TRBV5-1 and TRBJ1-1, reads KAGVTQTPRYLIKTRGQQVTLSCSPISGHRSVSWYQQTPGQGLQFLFEYFSETQRNKGNFPGRFSGRQFSNSRSEMNVSTLELGDSALYLCASSFRGEGTEAFFGQGTRLTVV.

Ten or more counts support this clonotype. The chain combines TRBV20-1 with TRBJ2-6; D not resolved. CDR1 is DFQATT, CDR2 SNEGSKA, per germline (reference sequence). Trimming shortened V by 5 bases and J by 0 bases, and 5 bases separated the two germline ends. This CDR3 comprises 13 residues. In DNA, the CDR3 is TGCAGTGCTCAGAACTCTGGGGCCAACGTCCTGACTTTC. Residues: CSAQNSGANVLTF.

This clonotype was recorded many times. The chain links TRBV10-3 to TRBJ2-3; TRBD2 matches at 7 bases. The germline V gene encodes CDR1 ENHRY and CDR2 SYGVKD. CDR3 length equals 14 residues. After removal of 9 bases from V and 0 bases from J, the junction contained 6 bases not matched to a gene. Here the CDR3 reads CAITTGGSTDTQYF. The DNA of the CDR3 is TGTGCCATTACCACGGGAGGCAGCACAGATACGCAGTATTTT.

The CDR3 DNA is TGTGCCAGCAAGGCAGGGTCTAACAATCAGCCCCAGCATTTT. Amino acids: CASKAGSNNQPQHF. The J gene is TRBJ1-5, the V gene TRBV13, with D maybe TRBD1 (5 bases). V lost 7 bases, J lost 3 bases, and 13 bases lay in between. The CDR3 runs to 14 residues. The germline gives CDR1 PRHDT, CDR2 FYEKMQ (reference sequence).

In this sample, this clonotype turned up a few times. The genes are TRBV19 and TRBJ1-3; the D gene is possibly TRBD1 (6 bases). The CDR3 is 14 amino acids. The germline V gene encodes CDR1 LNHDA and CDR2 SQIVND (reference sequence). The V end lost 8 bases, the J end lost 2 bases, and 13 bases lay between the germline ends. DNA for the CDR3: TGTGCCAGTGGCAGGGGAGAGCCTGGAAACACCATATATTTT. Its translation: CASGRGEPGNTIYF.

The chain is built from TRBV2 and TRBJ1-2; D is ambiguous. Trimming shortened V by 7 bases and J by 8 bases, and 14 bases separated the two germline ends. This CDR3 is built from 12 residues. Germline CDR1 reads SNHLY; CDR2 reads FYNNEI. The CDR3: CASNAQRGGYTF. The CDR3 nucleotides are TGTGCCAGCAATGCCCAGCGAGGCGGCTACACCTTC.

To note about this clonotype: The junction differs from germline at one of its ends, possibly a read error. The CDR3 DNA reads as TGTGCCTCCAGTATCGTCGGGGCTGGGGGGGAGCTGGTTTTT. This translates into CASSIVGAGGELVF. This chain links TRBV15 with TRBJ2-2, with 7 bases that match TRBD2. Germline CDR1 reads LNHNV; CDR2 reads YYDKDF (reference sequence). The CDR3 covers 14 residues.

CDR3 residues: CASSQVYRMSNYGYTF. In DNA form, the CDR3 reads TGCGCCAGCAGCCAAGTGTATCGGATGAGTAACTATGGCTACACCTTC. The chain joins TRBV4-3 to TRBJ1-2; D uncertain. The germline gives CDR1 LGHNA, CDR2 YSLEER. Trimming cost V 1 base and J 1 base, with 13 bases left between them. The CDR3 consists of 16 residues.

As to this clonotype: Being one base from a much bigger clone, this may be a read error. The chain uses TRBV2 and TRBJ1-1; 10 nucleotides agree with TRBD1. The CDR3 contains 14 residues. CDR1 SNHLY and CDR2 FYNNEI come from the germline V gene. CDR3 sequence: CARDRGSQSTEAFF. DNA of the CDR3: TGTGCACGGGACAGGGGTTCTCAGAGCACTGAAGCTTTCTTT.

This clonotype was counted at least ten times. V is TRBV19 and J is TRBJ1-5; TRBD1 matches at 9 bases. Germline-derived CDR1 and CDR2 are LNHDA and SQIVND (reference sequence). The V segment lost 4 bases and the J segment 2 bases; nucleotides outside the gene matches: 6. The CDR3 spans 16 residues. Here the CDR3 reads CASSTTGGAGNQPQHF. CDR3 nucleotide sequence: TGTGCCAGTAGTACAACAGGGGGCGCGGGCAATCAGCCCCAGCATTTT.

As for this clonotype: A much larger clone lies one base from this, so it may be a read error. The J gene is TRBJ1-1, the V gene TRBV29-1; 8 nucleotides match TRBD1. Looked up from germline, CDR1 is SQVTM and CDR2 is ANQGSEA. V trimming: 8 bases; J trimming: 5 bases; junction bases outside the gene matches: 16. The CDR3 spans 15 residues. CDR3 protein: CSSAGTGYWGTEAFF. Here the CDR3 DNA reads TGCAGCTCGGCCGGGACAGGCTACTGGGGGACTGAAGCTTTCTTT.

The V gene is TRBV9, the J gene TRBJ2-1; TRBD2 matches at 13 bases. The trim removed 4 bases at V and 8 bases at J, leaving 9 bases unmatched. Germline loops: CDR1 SGDLS, CDR2 YYNGEE. This CDR3 has 16 residues. The CDR3 reads CASSTQGLAGYDEQFF. The DNA for the CDR3 is TGTGCCAGCAGCACCCAGGGACTAGCGGGGTATGATGAGCAGTTCTTC. Variable domain in full (rest from reference TRBV9 and TRBJ2-1): DSGVTQTPKHLITATGQRVTLRCSPRSGDLSVYWYQQSLDQGLQFLIQYYNGEERAKGNILERFSAQQFPDLHSELNLSSLELGDSALYFCASSTQGLAGYDEQFFGPGTRLTVL.

This clonotype was observed many times. The rearrangement links TRBV10-2 to TRBJ1-1, with TRBD1 as a possible D gene (5 bases). The CDR3 consists of 13 residues. The germline CDR1 and CDR2 sequences are WSHSY and SAAADI. Trimming cost V 3 bases and J 6 bases, with 11 bases left between them. Here the CDR3 DNA reads TGCGCCAGCAGTGAAGTCCGGGGACCTGAAGCTTTCTTT. Amino acids: CASSEVRGPEAFF.

The gene calls are TRBV6-1 and TRBJ2-7, with D possibly TRBD1 on 6 matching bases. Looked up from germline, CDR1 is MNHNS and CDR2 is SASEGT. V was trimmed by 4 bases and J by 2 bases, leaving 18 bases between them. CDR3 length: 16 amino acids. For the CDR3, the DNA is TGTGCCAGCAGTGCACTTCAGGGGCTCCCTCCCTACGAGCAGTACTTC. Amino acids: CASSALQGLPPYEQYF.

This clonotype turned up a few times. CDR3 residues: CASSKDRGRNSNQPQHF. CDR3 nucleotide sequence: TGTGCCAGCAGTAAGGACAGGGGGCGGAATAGCAATCAGCCCCAGCATTTT. The chain carries TRBV2 and TRBJ1-5; TRBD1 agrees at 11 bases. The J segment lost 0 bases and the V segment lost 5 bases, leaving 6 bases of the junction unmatched. Germline assignment: CDR1 SNHLY and CDR2 FYNNEI. The length of the CDR3 is 17 residues.